This passage covers 25 T cell receptor beta chains from one sample sequenced in a study of cytomegalovirus exposure and HLA in healthy donors. Vbeta (60) and Jbeta (13) primers were used in the PCR. Here immunoSEQ multiplex PCR was the method, and the copy in TCRdb shows in-frame clones only, minus some. The sample has about 260,000 clones; almost 85% are singletons. The sequenced material came from PBMCs. These receptors were obtained from a woman in her forties in good health and CMV-seropositive.

J is TRBJ2-7 and V is TRBV21-1; the D segment call TRBD1 is taken from the table without a DNA check. TRBV21-1 is classified as a pseudogene. The CDR3 runs to 16 residues. The CDR3 sequence is CASSKVKGQGVHEQYF. DNA of the CDR3: TGTGCCAGCAGCAAAGTCAAAGGACAGGGGGTTCACGAGCAGTACTTC.

This chain joins TRBV7-9 and TRBJ1-3, with D perhaps TRBD1 (5 bases). Germline values: CDR1 SEHNR, CDR2 FQNEAQ (reference sequence). This CDR3 contains 15 residues. V was pared by 0 bases and J by 2 bases, with 8 bases between. The CDR3 sequence: CASSLAGGTGNTIYF. The CDR3 region has the DNA TGTGCCAGCAGCTTAGCGGGGGGGACTGGAAACACCATATATTTT. The full variable domain, in which reference TRBV7-9 and TRBJ1-3 provide the parts outside the CDR3, is DTGVSQNPRHKITKRGQNVTFRCDPISEHNRLYWYRQTLGQGPEFLTYFQNEAQLEKSRLLSDRFSAERPKGSFSTLEIQRTEQGDSAMYLCASSLAGGTGNTIYFGEGSWLTVV.

The rearrangement links TRBV6-6 to TRBJ2-3; the D gene is possibly TRBD2 (6 bases). Germline V lookup: CDR1 MNHNY, CDR2 SVGAGI (reference sequence). CDR3 length equals 12 residues. The V end was cut by 4 bases, the J end by 4 bases, with 6 bases between. The CDR3 region is CASSSGADTQYF. CDR3 bases: TGTGCCAGCAGTTCGGGAGCAGATACGCAGTATTTT.

V and J are TRBV30 and TRBJ2-5; 7 positions match TRBD1. The last part of the DNA fits TRBJ2-7 better; the J call may be wrong. The CDR3 extends over 15 amino acids. CDR1 GTSNPN and CDR2 SVGIG come from the germline V gene (reference sequence). CDR3 coding DNA: TGTGCCTGGAGTGGCCCCCCCAGGGGGTCCTACGAGCAGTACTTC. It codes for CAWSGPPRGSYEQYF.

V and J are TRBV4-3 and TRBJ2-7, with TRBD2 matching 11 bases. The CDR3 is made up of 16 amino acids. From germline, CDR1 is LGHNA and CDR2 YSLEER. V was pared by 1 base and J by 4 bases, with 6 bases of the junction left unmatched. The CDR3 DNA follows: TGCGCCAGCAGCCAAGGTGGGACTAGCGGTATATACGAGCAGTACTTC. Translating it yields CASSQGGTSGIYEQYF.

This chain uses TRBV28 with TRBJ1-3; possible D gene TRBD1, 5 bases. The CDR3 runs 14 residues. Germline V gives CDR1 MDHEN, CDR2 SYDVKM. The ends were cut back, 4 bases at V and 3 bases at J, with 10 bases in the middle. This CDR3 reads CASSSPRVGNTIYF. CDR3 coding DNA: TGTGCCAGCAGTTCCCCCAGGGTTGGAAACACCATATATTTT.

As for this clone: Relative to the germline gene, one junction end is altered; a read error may explain this. The chain links TRBV4-2 to TRBJ2-7; 11 nucleotides align to TRBD2. Looked up from germline, CDR1 is LGHNA and CDR2 is YNFKEQ. The CDR3 is made up of 19 amino acids. CDR3 region: CAGSQVTIAGGVSSYEQYF. The CDR3 coding sequence is TGTGCCGGCAGCCAAGTCACTATAGCGGGAGGGGTAAGCTCCTACGAGCAGTACTTC.

The CDR3 coding sequence is TGTGCCAGCAGGCCTACCAGGGGGTTAATTACAGATACGCAGTATTTT. It specifies CASRPTRGLITDTQYF. The J gene is TRBJ2-3, the V gene TRBV7-2, with TRBD1 matching over 7 bases. Germline lookup yields CDR1 SGHTA and CDR2 FQGNSA. The J segment lost 3 bases and the V segment lost 6 bases, leaving 12 bases of the junction unmatched. The length of the CDR3 is 16 residues. The entire variable domain, with the rest obtained from reference TRBV7-2 and TRBJ2-3, is as follows: GAGVSQSPSNKVTEKGKDVELRCDPISGHTALYWYRQSLGQGLEFLIYFQGNSAPDKSGLPSDRFSAERTGGSVSTLTIQRTQQEDSAVYLCASRPTRGLITDTQYFGPGTRLTVL.

V and J are TRBV6-1 and TRBJ1-6; D possibly corresponds to TRBD1 (6 bases). V shed 6 bases and J shed 3 bases, with 9 bases lying between them. Germline V gene data show CDR1 as MNHNS and CDR2 as SASEGT. The CDR3 consists of 14 residues. CDR3 region: CASSVTGYNSPLHF. The DNA of the CDR3 is TGTGCCAGCAGCGTGACAGGCTATAATTCACCCCTCCACTTT.

V gene TRBV7-2 combines with J gene TRBJ2-7, with 7 bases lining up with TRBD2. Germline CDR1 SGHTA, CDR2 FQGNSA. This CDR3 has 13 amino acids. J was trimmed by 6 bases and V by 1 base; bases with no gene match: 3. CDR3 protein: CASSLESGGEQYF. DNA for the CDR3: TGTGCCAGCAGCTTAGAATCGGGAGGCGAGCAGTACTTC.

This chain uses TRBV7-8 with TRBJ1-5, with D unresolved. Deletions cut 1 base from V and 3 bases from J, with 7 bases between. Germline CDR1 and CDR2: SGHVS and FQNEAQ. The CDR3 has 14 residues. The CDR3 spells CASSLVQNNQPQHF. In DNA, the CDR3 is TGTGCCAGCAGCTTAGTGCAGAACAATCAGCCCCAGCATTTT. Full variable domain (missing parts from reference TRBV7-8 and TRBJ1-5): GAGVSQSPRYKVAKRGQDVALRCDPISGHVSLFWYQQALGQGPEFLTYFQNEAQLDKSGLPSDRFFAERPEGSVSTLKIQRTQQEDSAVYLCASSLVQNNQPQHFGDGTRLSIL.

The genes are TRBV25-1 and TRBJ2-3; D perhaps matches TRBD2 (6 bases). Trimming shortened V by 8 bases and J by 6 bases, and 9 bases separated the two germline ends. Germline CDR1 MGHDK, CDR2 SYGVNS. The CDR3 loop spans 11 amino acids. The CDR3 nucleotides are TGTGCCAGCGCTGGGAGGGATACGCAGTATTTT. Amino acids: CASAGRDTQYF.

As DNA, the CDR3 is TGTGCCAGCAGTTTACATCGGCGGGACCCCGTCTACAATGAGCAGTTCTTC. The encoded protein is CASSLHRRDPVYNEQFF. The chain is built from TRBV28 and TRBJ2-1, with D possibly being TRBD2 (6 bases). V lost 2 bases, J lost 3 bases, and 17 bases lay in between. In germline, CDR1 is MDHEN, CDR2 SYDVKM. CDR3 size: 17 residues.

This clone was seen a handful of times. Additional DNA sequences in this sample encode the identical CDR3. This sequence joins TRBV28 and TRBJ1-2; D gene uncertain. Trimming stripped 5 bases from V and 4 bases from J, with 5 bases between. Germline values: CDR1 MDHEN, CDR2 SYDVKM. The CDR3 runs to 11 residues. The CDR3 sequence is CASSPGYGYTF. The CDR3 DNA reads as TGTGCCAGCAGTCCGGGCTATGGCTACACCTTC.

This chain uses TRBV7-2 with TRBJ2-7; 8 positions match TRBD2. Germline V CDR1 and CDR2: SGHTA, FQGNSA. This CDR3 has 15 amino acids. V trimming: 7 bases; J trimming: 1 base; junction bases outside the gene matches: 9. The CDR3 region has the DNA TGTGCCAGCACCGGGGGGGCGGGAGCGTCCTACGAGCAGTACTTC. Residues: CASTGGAGASYEQYF.

The chain employs TRBV5-1 and TRBJ2-5; D gene unclear. V was pared by 5 bases and J by 2 bases, with 16 bases between. There are 15 residues in the CDR3. From germline, CDR1 is SGHRS and CDR2 YFSETQ. CDR3 sequence (DNA): TGCGCCAGCAGTGGTTCCCTCCGGCGGCAAGAGACCCAGTACTTC. It encodes CASSGSLRRQETQYF.

The chain couples TRBV5-6 to TRBJ1-1; possible D gene TRBD1, 6 bases. The V end was cut by 3 bases, the J end by 1 base, with 10 bases between. CDR3 size: 14 residues. Germline lookup yields CDR1 SGHDT and CDR2 YYEEEE. DNA for the CDR3: TGTGCCAGCAGCTCCCAGGGGAGGAACACTGAAGCTTTCTTT. It specifies CASSSQGRNTEAFF.

This chain uses TRBV7-2 with TRBJ1-2; no firm D call. The CDR3 extends over 14 amino acids. Trimming left V 7 bases short and J 7 bases short, with 19 bases between. Germline-derived CDR1 and CDR2 are SGHTA and FQGNSA. CDR3: CASITREFSGGYTF. The CDR3 DNA follows: TGTGCCAGCATCACTAGGGAGTTCAGTGGTGGCTACACCTTC. The complete variable domain, with remaining parts taken from reference TRBV7-2 and TRBJ1-2, reads GAGVSQSPSNKVTEKGKDVELRCDPISGHTALYWYRQSLGQGLEFLIYFQGNSAPDKSGLPSDRFSAERTGGSVSTLTIQRTQQEDSAVYLCASITREFSGGYTFGSGTRLTVV.

The rearrangement links TRBV7-3 to TRBJ2-7; the match to TRBD1 covers 8 bases. The J segment lost 6 bases and the V segment lost 5 bases, leaving 6 bases of the junction unmatched. Germline V gene sequence: CDR1 SGHTA, CDR2 FQGTGA. This CDR3 has 13 amino acids. CDR3 nucleotide sequence: TGTGCCAGCAGCCCCGACAGGGGAAGCGAGCAGTACTTC. Translation: CASSPDRGSEQYF.

Only one count was recorded for this clone. V usage is TRBV6-4 and J usage is TRBJ2-5, with 8 nucleotides matching TRBD1. The CDR3 has 13 amino acids. Germline V CDR1 and CDR2: MRHNA, SNTAGT. Trimming took 6 bases from V and 5 from J; bases not matched to a gene: 5. The CDR3 reads CASSATGVETQYF. Here the CDR3 DNA reads TGTGCCAGCAGCGCGACAGGGGTCGAGACCCAGTACTTC.

The rearrangement links TRBV11-3 to TRBJ2-5, with D possibly being TRBD2 (5 bases). The end of the DNA aligns better with TRBJ2-7, so the J call may be wrong. The germline CDR1 and CDR2 sequences are SGHNT and YENEEA. The CDR3 runs to 13 residues. CDR3 bases: TGTGCCAGCAGCTCAACTAGTTCCTACGAGCAGTACTTC. This sequence encodes CASSSTSSYEQYF.

V is TRBV9 and J is TRBJ2-2; 13 nucleotides agree with TRBD2. The junction had 14 bases not matched to a gene; V was cut back by 3 bases and J by 0 bases. Germline V gene data show CDR1 as SGDLS and CDR2 as YYNGEE. This CDR3 comprises 21 residues. This CDR3 is CASSDRSGGLAGASNTGELFF. CDR3 DNA sequence: TGTGCCAGCAGCGACCGTAGTGGAGGACTAGCGGGAGCCTCGAACACCGGGGAGCTGTTTTTT.

The chain has TRBV7-2 and TRBJ2-1, with 11 bases fitting TRBD2. Germline V lookup: CDR1 SGHTA, CDR2 FQGNSA. V lost 0 bases, J lost 7 bases, and 8 bases stayed unmatched. The length of the CDR3 is 17 residues. This chain's CDR3 is CASSLATSTSGRNEQFF. CDR3 nucleotides: TGTGCCAGCAGCTTAGCGACCTCCACTAGCGGGAGAAATGAGCAGTTCTTC.

This clone was seen a single time. The rearrangement uses TRBV6-5 and TRBJ2-6, with 8 bases matching TRBD1. The CDR3 consists of 15 residues. V lost 8 bases, J lost 0 bases, and 3 bases stayed unmatched. Germline CDR1 reads MNHEY; CDR2 reads SVGAGI. The DNA of the CDR3 is TGTGCCAGCCGACAGGGGTCCTCTGGGGCCAACGTCCTGACTTTC. Residues: CASRQGSSGANVLTF.

The chain is built from TRBV2 and TRBJ1-5; possibly TRBD1 for D (5 bases). The germline gives CDR1 SNHLY, CDR2 FYNNEI. The CDR3 runs 14 residues. Trimming removed 7 bases at V and 6 bases at J, with 16 bases between. CDR3 sequence (DNA): TGTGCCAGCACTGGAAGGGGCTCGGCTCAGCCCCAGCATTTT. Translated, it gives CASTGRGSAQPQHF.